A single sample is the source of the 32 T cell receptor beta chains below, sequenced in a study of shared clonotypes between healthy human individuals. The data were produced by immunoSEQ multiplex PCR, yet TCRdb's version contains in-frame clones alone and is incomplete. Among about 490,000 clones listed, about 72% were seen once. The sequencing sample was made of PBMCs. These receptors originate from a woman in her thirties or forties in good health. Some clones in this sample may be carry-over from other donors' samples.

The chain couples TRBV19 to TRBJ2-2, with 10 bases that match TRBD2. Germline V gene lookup returns CDR1 LNHDA and CDR2 SQIVND (reference sequence). The CDR3 length is 17 residues. Trimming removed 1 base from V and 7 bases from J; junction bases left unmatched: 9. The CDR3: CASSIGTSGIRSGELFF. CDR3 bases: TGTGCCAGTAGTATAGGGACTAGCGGAATACGGAGCGGGGAGCTGTTTTTT. The whole variable domain, remainder taken from reference TRBV19 and TRBJ2-2, is DGGITQSPKYLFRKEGQNVTLSCEQNLNHDAMYWYRQDPGQGLRLIYYSQIVNDFQKGDIAEGYSVSREKKESFPLTVTSAQKNPTAFYLCASSIGTSGIRSGELFFGEGSRLTVL.

The chain employs TRBV28 and TRBJ1-2; D call uncertain. V was trimmed by 2 bases and J by 7 bases, leaving 14 bases between them. CDR1 is MDHEN and CDR2 is SYDVKM in the germline V gene. The CDR3 runs to 14 residues. CDR3 in amino acids: CASSLKGVSSGYTF. CDR3 nucleotides: TGTGCCAGCAGTTTAAAGGGAGTCTCCTCTGGCTACACCTTC.

This clone has only a few counts. The J gene is TRBJ2-3, the V gene TRBV5-1; D is unresolved. V lost 0 bases and J 4 bases, leaving 6 bases between the germline ends. CDR1 is SGHRS, CDR2 YFSETQ, per germline. The CDR3 runs to 13 residues. The CDR3 reads CASSLGEPDTQYF. The CDR3 nucleotides are TGCGCCAGCAGCTTGGGGGAACCAGATACGCAGTATTTT.

The genes are TRBV19 and TRBJ2-5; 7 bases map to TRBD2. V shed 4 bases and J 2 bases; nucleotides not matched to a gene: 4. The CDR3 runs to 14 residues. Germline lookup yields CDR1 LNHDA and CDR2 SQIVND (reference sequence). The CDR3 here is CASSSGTMQETQYF. The CDR3 DNA sequence: TGTGCCAGTAGTAGCGGGACTATGCAAGAGACCCAGTACTTC.

The chain is built from TRBV7-2 and TRBJ2-3; the D gene could be TRBD1 or TRBD2 (6 bases each). The CDR3 length is 12 residues. The V end was cut by 5 bases, the J end by 10 bases, with 13 bases between. Germline CDR1 and CDR2: SGHTA and FQGNSA. The CDR3 nucleotides read TGTGCCAGCAGCCACGCCCGGGGGCCGCAGTATTTT. It translates to CASSHARGPQYF.

This chain uses TRBV18 with TRBJ1-5, with TRBD1 identical over 8 bases. The trim removed 2 bases at V and 3 bases at J, leaving 6 bases unmatched. Germline lookup yields CDR1 KGHSH and CDR2 LQKENI. The length of the CDR3 is 16 residues. The CDR3, as DNA: TGTGCCAGCTCACCAGCGACAGGGGCGCTCAATCAGCCCCAGCATTTT. This sequence encodes CASSPATGALNQPQHF.

Of note for this clone: An end of the junction differs from the germline gene, which may be a read error. The chain uses TRBV5-1 and TRBJ2-3; D is perhaps TRBD1 (5 bases). Looked up from germline, CDR1 is SGHRS and CDR2 is YFSETQ. The CDR3 sequence is 14 residues long. The CDR3 spells CAGSLGQSTDTQYF. CDR3 sequence (DNA): TGCGCCGGCAGCTTGGGGCAGAGCACAGATACGCAGTATTTT. Full variable domain (missing parts from reference TRBV5-1 and TRBJ2-3): KAGVTQTPRYLIKTRGQQVTLSCSPISGHRSVSWYQQTPGQGLQFLFEYFSETQRNKGNFPGRFSGRQFSNSRSEMNVSTLELGDSALYLCAGSLGQSTDTQYFGPGTRLTVL.

This clone is a singleton in its sample. The chain links TRBV6-6 to TRBJ2-7; the D is unclear. Per the germline V gene, CDR1 is MNHNY and CDR2 is SVGAGI (reference sequence). V lost 0 bases to trimming and J lost 2 bases, with 8 bases between them. The CDR3 is 14 amino acids. In DNA, the CDR3 is TGTGCCAGCAGTTACTCGGCTGGGACCTACGAGCAGTACTTC. It encodes CASSYSAGTYEQYF.

The CDR3 sequence is CASIVSGTGVNTEAFF. CDR3 nucleotide sequence: TGTGCCAGTATTGTTTCCGGGACAGGGGTGAACACTGAAGCTTTCTTT. This chain uses TRBV19 with TRBJ1-1, with 10 bases matching TRBD1. CDR1 and CDR2 from the germline V gene are LNHDA and SQIVND (reference sequence). This CDR3 has 16 residues. Trimming cost V 7 bases and J 0 bases; bases outside gene matches: 8.

This chain links TRBV5-4 with TRBJ2-2, with 9 bases fitting TRBD2. In germline, CDR1 is SGHNT, CDR2 YYREEE (reference sequence). The ends lost 2 bases at V and 5 bases at J; junction bases unmatched: 1. The CDR3 is 14 residues long. The CDR3 spells CASSFTSGTGELFF. DNA of the CDR3: TGTGCCAGCAGCTTCACTAGCGGGACCGGGGAGCTGTTTTTT.

The chain has TRBV28 and TRBJ1-4, with 7 nucleotides matching TRBD1. V dropped 4 bases and J dropped 7; count of bases not matched to a gene: 9. The CDR3 runs to 15 residues. Germline loops: CDR1 MDHEN, CDR2 SYDVKM. In nucleotides, the CDR3 is TGTGCCAGCAGTTCCTACAGGGGAGGTGGTGAAAAACTGTTTTTT. Residues: CASSSYRGGGEKLFF.

DNA for the CDR3: TGTGCCACAGAAAGGGGGTCGTTCCAAGAGACCCAGTACTTC. This codes for CATERGSFQETQYF. This sequence joins TRBV6-6 and TRBJ2-5; possible D gene TRBD1, 6 bases. With 10 bases removed from V and 1 base from J, the gap between germline ends came to 16 bases. CDR3 length: 14 amino acids. Germline assignment: CDR1 MNHNY and CDR2 SVGAGI (reference sequence).

This chain connects TRBV5-1 to TRBJ1-4; tentatively, D is TRBD1 (5 bases). Germline-derived CDR1 and CDR2 are SGHRS and YFSETQ. Trimming shortened V by 4 bases and J by 8 bases, and 15 bases separated the two germline ends. The CDR3 covers 14 residues. CDR3 nucleotides: TGCGCCAGCAGCCAAGGACGGGGGGAAGAAAAACTGTTTTTT. This translates into CASSQGRGEEKLFF. The full variable domain, in which reference TRBV5-1 and TRBJ1-4 provide the parts outside the CDR3, is KAGVTQTPRYLIKTRGQQVTLSCSPISGHRSVSWYQQTPGQGLQFLFEYFSETQRNKGNFPGRFSGRQFSNSRSEMNVSTLELGDSALYLCASSQGRGEEKLFFGSGTQLSVL.

V usage is TRBV5-4 and J usage is TRBJ1-2, with TRBD1 as a possible D gene (6 bases). Germline V CDR1 and CDR2: SGHNT, YYREEE (reference sequence). The CDR3 sequence is 14 residues long. V lost 4 bases to trimming and J lost 4 bases, with 14 bases between them. The CDR3 DNA sequence: TGTGCCAGCAGCCCTCAGGACAGCCTCTATGGCTACACCTTC. Amino acids: CASSPQDSLYGYTF. The full variable domain, rest sourced from reference TRBV5-4 and TRBJ1-2, is ETGVTQSPTHLIKTRGQQVTLRCSSQSGHNTVSWYQQALGQGPQFIFQYYREEENGRGNFPPRFSGLQFPNYSSELNVNALELDDSALYLCASSPQDSLYGYTFGSGTRLTVV.

The J gene is TRBJ1-3, the V gene TRBV30; no reliable D call. Trimming removed 2 bases at V and 6 bases at J, with 11 bases between. Germline-derived CDR1 and CDR2 are GTSNPN and SVGIG (reference sequence). This CDR3 has 13 amino acids. CDR3 sequence: CAWSPGLANTIYF. Written as DNA, the CDR3 is TGTGCCTGGAGTCCAGGTTTGGCAAACACCATATATTTT.

The rearrangement uses TRBV27 and TRBJ2-1, with D tentatively TRBD2 (5 bases). The CDR3 spans 15 residues. The germline V gene encodes CDR1 MNHEY and CDR2 SMNVEV (reference sequence). Trimming left V 5 bases short and J 6 bases short, with 17 bases between. The CDR3: CASSVSLAPGNEQFF. The CDR3 coding sequence is TGTGCCAGCAGTGTAAGCCTAGCTCCGGGCAATGAGCAGTTCTTC.

This clone was counted only a few times. The chain uses TRBV13 and TRBJ1-2, with D unclear. This CDR3 region has 16 residues. In germline, CDR1 is PRHDT, CDR2 FYEKMQ (reference sequence). V gave up 5 bases and J gave up 2 bases, with 18 bases separating them. The CDR3 protein is CASSTPKTAENYGYTF. DNA for the CDR3: TGTGCCAGCAGCACCCCGAAAACAGCCGAGAACTATGGCTACACCTTC. Based on the CDR3 plus reference TRBV13 and TRBJ1-2, the full variable domain is AAGVIQSPRHLIKEKRETATLKCYPIPRHDTVYWYQQGPGQDPQFLISFYEKMQSDKGSIPDRFSAQQFSDYHSELNMSSLELGDSALYFCASSTPKTAENYGYTFGSGTRLTVV.

On this clone itself: This likely reflects a read error, since a far larger clone is one base away. The rearrangement uses TRBV11-2 and TRBJ1-4; D is uncertain. The CDR3 loop spans 12 amino acids. Germline V lookup: CDR1 SGHAT, CDR2 FQNNGV. The chain's CDR3 is CTSSLWREKLFF. As DNA, the CDR3 is TGTACCAGCAGCTTATGGAGGGAAAAACTGTTTTTT.

The chain combines TRBV14 with TRBJ2-7; 8 nucleotides align to TRBD2. The V gene end was trimmed by 2 bases and the J gene end by 1 base; junction bases not matched to a gene: 4. This CDR3 contains 15 residues. The germline V gene encodes CDR1 SGHDN and CDR2 FVKESK. The CDR3 coding sequence is TGTGCCAGCAGCCAAAAGCGGGGGCCTTCCTACGAGCAGTACTTC. Translated, it gives CASSQKRGPSYEQYF.

The chain combines TRBV28 with TRBJ2-7; no clear D gene. CDR1 and CDR2 from the germline V gene are MDHEN and SYDVKM. The CDR3 totals 16 residues. V lost 5 bases and J lost 3, with 20 bases in between. The CDR3 DNA follows: TGTGCCAGCAGTCCCGATTTTAGCTCACGAAACTACGAGCAGTACTTC. It encodes CASSPDFSSRNYEQYF.

V is TRBV9 and J is TRBJ2-7; perhaps TRBD2 as D (6 bases). There are 14 residues in the CDR3. V lost 7 bases, J lost 2 bases, and 16 bases lay in between. Looked up from germline, CDR1 is SGDLS and CDR2 is YYNGEE. The DNA for the CDR3 is TGTGCCAGCGGCCCGGGACTCCTAGCCTACGAGCAGTACTTC. Protein sequence: CASGPGLLAYEQYF.

The chain carries TRBV19 and TRBJ1-1; 7 bases match TRBD1. The germline V gene has CDR1 LNHDA and CDR2 SQIVND (reference sequence). V lost 6 bases to trimming and J lost 6 bases; unmatched junction nucleotides: 10. The CDR3 is made up of 14 amino acids. The CDR3 protein is CASRKQGRTAEAFF. The CDR3 DNA follows: TGTGCCAGTAGAAAACAGGGGAGAACGGCTGAAGCTTTCTTT.

This chain links TRBV2 with TRBJ2-1, with 12 bases lining up with TRBD2. Germline-derived CDR1 and CDR2 are SNHLY and FYNNEI. The CDR3 runs 14 residues. V was clipped by 8 bases and J by 5 bases; unmatched bases: 4. CDR3 region: CASSTSGSDNEQFF. The CDR3 DNA is TGTGCCAGCTCGACTAGCGGGAGTGACAATGAGCAGTTCTTC.

The chain has TRBV7-2 and TRBJ2-5; D perhaps matches TRBD2 (6 bases). The CDR3 is 14 residues long. Germline CDR1 SGHTA, CDR2 FQGNSA. The germline V and J ends were trimmed by 1 base and 4 bases, with 10 bases remaining between them. This CDR3 reads CASSLDWGGETQYF. Here the CDR3 DNA reads TGTGCCAGCAGCTTAGATTGGGGAGGAGAGACCCAGTACTTC.

This clone has at least ten counts. This sequence joins TRBV27 and TRBJ2-6, with 9 bases identical to TRBD1. V lost 5 bases and J lost 1; bases outside the gene matches: 6. CDR3 length: 17 amino acids. Per germline, CDR1 MNHEY and CDR2 SMNVEV (reference sequence). This CDR3 reads CASSPGTGLSGANVLTF. CDR3 in DNA: TGTGCCAGCAGTCCTGGGACAGGGCTATCTGGGGCCAACGTCCTGACTTTC.

This clone was recorded many times. The gene calls are TRBV21-1 and TRBJ1-2; TRBD1 is the table's D call, not checked against the DNA. TRBV21-1 is labeled a pseudogene. This CDR3 spans 15 amino acids. In DNA, the CDR3 is TGTGCCAGCAGACACCTGGGACAGGCAATCTATGGCTACACCTTC. Translating gives CASRHLGQAIYGYTF.

Regarding this clone: Other DNA sequences in the same sample also yield this CDR3. The rearrangement joins TRBV9 to TRBJ1-2, with D unresolved. Trimming shortened V by 1 base and J by 2 bases, and 9 bases separated the two germline ends. The CDR3 length is 14 residues. CDR1 is SGDLS, CDR2 YYNGEE, per germline. As DNA, the CDR3 is TGTGCCAGCAGCGTAAGTGGAGGAAACTATGGCTACACCTTC. It encodes CASSVSGGNYGYTF.

The rearrangement uses TRBV6-1 and TRBJ1-2; 7 bases map to TRBD1. J was trimmed by 4 bases and V by 1 base; bases with no gene match: 3. The CDR3 extends over 14 amino acids. In germline, CDR1 is MNHNS, CDR2 SASEGT. The CDR3 DNA follows: TGTGCCAGCAGTGAAGGGGACAGCCTCTATGGCTACACCTTC. Protein product: CASSEGDSLYGYTF.

This sequence joins TRBV6-6 and TRBJ1-1, with TRBD1 as a possible D gene (6 bases). CDR1 and CDR2 from the germline V gene are MNHNY and SVGAGI (reference sequence). The CDR3 is made up of 15 amino acids. V gave up 6 bases and J gave up 5 bases, with 19 bases separating them. The CDR3, as DNA: TGTGCCAGCAGACCTATTTCACAGGGATCGACTGAAGCTTTCTTT. Protein: CASRPISQGSTEAFF.

The chain joins TRBV5-4 to TRBJ1-1; D ambiguous. Between the trimmed V and J ends, which lost 0 bases and 2 bases, there was a span of 8 bases. The CDR3 has 14 amino acids. Looked up from germline, CDR1 is SGHNT and CDR2 is YYREEE (reference sequence). The CDR3 DNA reads as TGTGCCAGCAGCTTGGTTACACGAAACACTGAAGCTTTCTTT. Translating gives CASSLVTRNTEAFF.

This clone was counted only a few times. V gene TRBV6-6 combines with J gene TRBJ2-1, with TRBD2 matching over 7 bases. The V and J ends lost 7 bases and 7 bases, in that order; junction bases with no gene match: 10. The CDR3 contains 14 residues. Germline V gene data show CDR1 as MNHNY and CDR2 as SVGAGI (reference sequence). The DNA for the CDR3 is TGTGCCAGCAACCCGGAGGGAGGGAATAATGAGCAGTTCTTC. Encoded protein: CASNPEGGNNEQFF.

This sequence joins TRBV29-1 and TRBJ2-6; D gene unclear. Trimming pared 4 bases from V and 0 bases from J, leaving 10 bases between. The CDR3 is made up of 15 amino acids. Germline values: CDR1 SQVTM, CDR2 ANQGSEA. DNA for the CDR3: TGCAGCGTTGGAATTGTTTTCTCTGGGGCCAACGTCCTGACTTTC. It encodes CSVGIVFSGANVLTF. Filled out from reference TRBV29-1 and TRBJ2-6, the complete variable domain reads SAVISQKPSRDICQRGTSLTIQCQVDSQVTMMFWYRQQPGQSLTLIATANQGSEATYESGFVIDKFPISRPNLTFSTLTVSNMSPEDSSIYLCSVGIVFSGANVLTFGAGSRLTVL.